This T cell receptor (beta chain) was obtained from a study of EBV T-cell therapy then PD-1 blockade in nasopharyngeal carcinoma. With respect to this clone: Its target is not known.

Described treatment: AdE1-LMPpoly-expanded autologous EBV-specific T-cell therapy followed by anti-PD-1 nivolumab. The CDR3 loop spans 15 amino acids. The germline CDR1 and CDR2 sequences are SGDLS and YYNGEE. Trimming shortened V by 3 bases and J by 0 bases, and 11 bases separated the two germline ends. Profiling relied on immunoSEQ multiplex PCR, and the TCRdb table lists in-frame clones only, not all of them. The sample yields approximately 15,000 clones, around 84% seen once. Specimen: CD8+ T cells from blood, collected at roughly day 99 from a patient whose treatment included autologous EBV-specific T cells and nivolumab. This clonotype was obtained from a man between 40 and 49 years old with nasopharyngeal carcinoma. V usage is TRBV9 and J usage is TRBJ2-3; no definite D call. Here the CDR3 DNA reads TGTGCCAGCAGCGCAGGACGATATAGCACAGATACGCAGTATTTT. It specifies CASSAGRYSTDTQYF.